This passage covers 23 T cell receptor beta chains from one sample sequenced in a study of blood T cell repertoires in COVID-19. Measured with immunoSEQ multiplex PCR; TCRdb has only the in-frame clones, and not every one. The sample lists under 300,000 clones, over 75% occurring once. Sequencing input: peripheral blood. The origin of the receptors is a human donor in a cohort sampled during active COVID-19.

This chain uses TRBV2 with TRBJ2-7; tentative D call: TRBD2 (6 bases). The germline V gene encodes CDR1 SNHLY and CDR2 FYNNEI. Trimming took 6 bases from V and 2 from J, leaving 14 bases between them. This CDR3 is 14 amino acids long. The CDR3 is CASSASSSAYEQYF. CDR3 bases: TGTGCCAGCAGCGCATCTTCTAGCGCCTACGAGCAGTACTTC.

The CDR3 protein is CASNTLGASGKRGGEQFF. The CDR3 DNA reads TGTGCCAGCAACACTTTGGGGGCTAGCGGGAAACGAGGGGGTGAGCAGTTCTTC. This chain connects TRBV28 to TRBJ2-1; 9 bases are a match to TRBD2. Germline CDR1 and CDR2: MDHEN and SYDVKM. The V and J ends lost 7 bases and 9 bases, in that order; junction bases with no gene match: 22. This CDR3 has 18 amino acids. Full variable domain (missing parts from reference TRBV28 and TRBJ2-1): DVKVTQSSRYLVKRTGEKVFLECVQDMDHENMFWYRQDPGLGLRLIYFSYDVKMKEKGDIPEGYSVSREKKERFSLILESASTNQTSMYLCASNTLGASGKRGGEQFFGPGTRLTVL.

This chain connects TRBV2 to TRBJ1-2; a possible D gene is TRBD1 (6 bases). V was cut by 4 bases and J by 2 bases, with 11 bases left in between. The CDR3 runs 14 residues. Per the germline V gene, CDR1 is SNHLY and CDR2 is FYNNEI. CDR3 sequence: CASSGSQGNYGYTF. The CDR3 DNA is TGTGCCAGCAGTGGATCACAGGGCAACTATGGCTACACCTTC.

The chain uses TRBV7-2 and TRBJ2-5, with 9 positions matching TRBD2. CDR3 length: 15 amino acids. Per the germline V gene, CDR1 is SGHTA and CDR2 is FQGNSA. Trimming at V came to 3 bases and at J to 1 base, leaving 3 bases not matched to a gene. DNA of the CDR3: TGTGCCAGCAGCTTGATGGGACTAGCCCAAGAGACCCAGTACTTC. Translating gives CASSLMGLAQETQYF.

This clone was detected once. The rearrangement links TRBV6-5 to TRBJ2-4; 9 positions match TRBD2. Trimming cost V 10 bases and J 9 bases; bases outside gene matches: 7. The CDR3 extends over 12 amino acids. Germline V CDR1 and CDR2: MNHEY, SVGAGI. CDR3 coding DNA: TGTGCCACCGGGACTAGCATAGGCATTCAGTACTTC. This translates into CATGTSIGIQYF.

This sequence joins TRBV5-8 and TRBJ1-2; unclear D gene. The CDR3 sequence is 11 residues long. Deletions cut 1 base from V and 8 bases from J, with 6 bases between. In germline, CDR1 is SGHTS, CDR2 YDEGEE. The CDR3 reads CASSLLRGYTF. In nucleotides, the CDR3 is TGTGCCAGCAGCTTGCTCAGGGGCTACACCTTC.

The genes are TRBV11-3 and TRBJ2-2; D unresolved. The V end was cut by 8 bases, the J end by 5 bases, with 9 bases between. The germline V gene has CDR1 SGHNT and CDR2 YENEEA. This CDR3 region has 12 residues. CDR3 region: CASARRTGELFF. The CDR3 region has the DNA TGTGCCAGCGCCCGTCGGACCGGGGAGCTGTTTTTT.

The chain is built from TRBV6-5 and TRBJ2-1, with 11 bases that match TRBD2. The length of the CDR3 is 15 residues. Germline V CDR1 and CDR2: MNHEY, SVGAGI. V lost 5 bases to trimming and J lost 3 bases; unmatched junction nucleotides: 3. The CDR3 region is CASSLTSGDYNEQFF. In nucleotides, the CDR3 is TGTGCCAGCAGTCTGACTAGCGGGGACTACAATGAGCAGTTCTTC.

Remarks on this clone: Other DNA sequences in the same sample also yield this CDR3. J is TRBJ1-2 and V is TRBV12-3 or TRBV12-4, with D perhaps TRBD1 (6 bases). Trimming removed 3 bases at V and 6 bases at J, with 8 bases between. CDR3 length: 12 amino acids. CDR3 nucleotides: TGTGCCAGCAGTTTCGCAGGGGATGGCTACACCTTC. Its protein product is CASSFAGDGYTF.

This chain links TRBV6-2 or TRBV6-3 with TRBJ2-7; 12 nucleotides agree with TRBD1. Germline lookup yields CDR1 MNHEY and CDR2 SVGEGT. The V and J ends lost 0 bases and 12 bases, in that order; junction bases with no gene match: 12. CDR3 length: 16 residues. The CDR3 DNA is TGTGCCAGCAGTTACTCGACCGGGACAGGGGGCATTGGGTCGTACTTC. Encoded protein: CASSYSTGTGGIGSYF.

V and J are TRBV2 and TRBJ2-2; 7 bases align to TRBD2. This CDR3 region has 15 residues. The germline CDR1 and CDR2 sequences are SNHLY and FYNNEI. V dropped 3 bases and J dropped 3; count of bases not matched to a gene: 4. This CDR3 reads CASSESSGYTGELFF. The CDR3 DNA follows: TGTGCCAGCAGTGAGTCTAGCGGTTACACCGGGGAGCTGTTTTTT.

The chain couples TRBV29-1 to TRBJ2-1; D remains ambiguous. Per the germline V gene, CDR1 is SQVTM and CDR2 is ANQGSEA. CDR3 length: 15 residues. Trimming removed 6 bases at V and 0 bases at J, with 15 bases between. Written as DNA, the CDR3 is TGCAGCGTGACACCACGGCCGAGCTCCTACAATGAGCAGTTCTTC. Protein product: CSVTPRPSSYNEQFF.

The chain recombines TRBV15 with TRBJ2-6; 7 bases are a match to TRBD2. Germline values: CDR1 LNHNV, CDR2 YYDKDF (reference sequence). The CDR3 is made up of 19 amino acids. Trimming took 5 bases from V and 0 from J; bases not matched to a gene: 13. The CDR3 DNA follows: TGTGCCACCAGCTCTCGTCTCGGGGGGACTGACTCTGGGGCCAACGTCCTGACTTTC. Its translation is CATSSRLGGTDSGANVLTF.

This chain connects TRBV29-1 to TRBJ2-6; TRBD1 agrees at 7 bases. CDR3 length: 17 residues. V shed 7 bases and J 0 bases; nucleotides not matched to a gene: 12. The germline V gene encodes CDR1 SQVTM and CDR2 ANQGSEA. The CDR3 loop reads CSASGTEIPSGANVLTF. CDR3 nucleotide sequence: TGCAGCGCTTCCGGGACAGAAATACCCTCTGGGGCCAACGTCCTGACTTTC.

V and J are TRBV1 and TRBJ2-7; TRBD2, as called in the table, went unchecked against the DNA. TRBV1 is labeled a pseudogene. This CDR3 is built from 15 residues. The CDR3 DNA reads TGCACCAGCAGCCGTTATAGACTAGCTACCTACGAGCAGTACTTC. Protein sequence: CTSSRYRLATYEQYF.

This clone was found a few times. J is TRBJ1-5 and V is TRBV18, with D hard to call. Trimming took off 5 bases at V and 1 base at J, with 3 bases between the two ends. The CDR3 length is 12 residues. The germline gives CDR1 KGHSH, CDR2 LQKENI. CDR3: CASSGSNQPQHF. The CDR3 DNA reads as TGTGCCAGCTCAGGCAGCAATCAGCCCCAGCATTTT.

The genes are TRBV14 and TRBJ2-2, with D perhaps TRBD1 (5 bases). The CDR3 runs to 15 residues. CDR1 is SGHDN, CDR2 FVKESK, per germline. Trimming took 4 bases from V and 1 from J, leaving 10 bases between them. CDR3 DNA sequence: TGTGCCAGCAGCCTAGGCAGGGTGAACACCGGGGAGCTGTTTTTT. Translating gives CASSLGRVNTGELFF.

The rearrangement joins TRBV30 to TRBJ1-5; a possible D gene is TRBD1 (6 bases). V dropped 0 bases and J dropped 7 bases, with 10 bases sitting between them. This CDR3 has 13 amino acids. Germline lookup yields CDR1 GTSNPN and CDR2 SVGIG (reference sequence). CDR3: CAWSVQGLQPQHF. The CDR3 DNA follows: TGTGCCTGGAGTGTACAGGGTTTGCAGCCCCAGCATTTT.

The chain recombines TRBV7-2 with TRBJ1-3; D may be TRBD1 (6 bases). Germline values: CDR1 SGHTA, CDR2 FQGNSA. Trimming took off 4 bases at V and 3 bases at J, with 13 bases between the two ends. The CDR3 spans 15 residues. CDR3 DNA sequence: TGTGCCAGCAGCTCATCCGGGACAAGTGGAAACACCATATATTTT. It translates to CASSSSGTSGNTIYF.

The CDR3 DNA reads as TGTGCCAGTAGTATTGGACAGTTTAACTATGGCTACACCTTC. Protein sequence: CASSIGQFNYGYTF. This sequence joins TRBV19 and TRBJ1-2; weak D call: TRBD1 (6 bases). CDR1 LNHDA and CDR2 SQIVND come from the germline V gene (reference sequence). V lost 3 bases and J 1 base, leaving 9 bases between the germline ends. The CDR3 is 14 residues long.

This sequence joins TRBV4-3 and TRBJ2-3; TRBD2 might be the D (6 bases). V lost 5 bases and J 3 bases, leaving 15 bases between the germline ends. The CDR3 runs to 15 residues. Germline V gene lookup returns CDR1 LGHNA and CDR2 YSLEER. CDR3 region: CASSALARGTDTQYF. Here the CDR3 DNA reads TGCGCCAGCAGCGCGCTAGCGCGTGGTACAGATACGCAGTATTTT.

The chain has TRBV30 and TRBJ2-1, with D hard to call. Germline V gene lookup returns CDR1 GTSNPN and CDR2 SVGIG (reference sequence). Trimming took off 3 bases at V and 0 bases at J, with 9 bases between the two ends. The CDR3 has 14 residues. The CDR3 DNA is TGTGCCTGGAGAGCCTGGGCCTCCTACAATGAGCAGTTCTTC. Amino acid sequence: CAWRAWASYNEQFF.

This chain joins TRBV29-1 and TRBJ2-1, with 7 positions matching TRBD2. CDR3 size: 12 residues. V trimming: 8 bases; J trimming: 6 bases; junction bases outside the gene matches: 7. Germline V gene sequence: CDR1 SQVTM, CDR2 ANQGSEA. The CDR3: CSITSAGNEQFF. The DNA for the CDR3 is TGCAGCATCACTAGCGCAGGCAATGAGCAGTTCTTC.